Each of the 13 T cell receptor beta chains below was sequenced from the same sample in a study of molecular identifiers for immune sequencing clone quantification. TCRdb re-called the PCR reads with MiXCR, one entry per CDR3 protein. The data contain 460,000 or so distinct CDR3 sequences, under 30% of them singletons. Specimen: naive CD8+ T cells from blood, with Jurkat cell RNA spiked in. Subset defined: FACS-sorted CD8+CD4-CCR7+CD45RA+ naive T cells. The receptor set was obtained from a human donor in good health. Some libraries in this study had Jurkat cell RNA spiked in.

The chain employs TRBV6-6 and TRBJ1-1; no reliable D call. V lost 0 bases, J lost 0 bases, and 8 bases lay in between. The CDR3 contains 15 residues. From germline, CDR1 is MNHNY and CDR2 SVGAGI (reference sequence). As DNA, the CDR3 is TGTGCCAGCAGTTACTCTCCCAATATGAACACTGAAGCTTTCTTT. It encodes CASSYSPNMNTEAFF.

There are a few counts of this clonotype. The CDR3 region is CASRGTGMNTEAFF. As DNA, the CDR3 is TGTGCCAGCAGGGGGACAGGCATGAACACTGAAGCTTTCTTT. This chain links TRBV27 with TRBJ1-1; 8 bases are a match to TRBD1. V lost 6 bases and J lost 0; bases outside the gene matches: 3. The V gene's germline CDR1 is MNHEY and CDR2 SMNVEV (reference sequence). CDR3 size: 14 residues.

This chain connects TRBV2 to TRBJ2-3, with D tentatively TRBD1 or TRBD2 (5 bases each). This CDR3 region has 13 residues. V gave up 4 bases and J gave up 6 bases, with 11 bases separating them. CDR1 and CDR2 from the germline V gene are SNHLY and FYNNEI. The CDR3 DNA follows: TGTGCCAGCAGTGTCGGGACGGATGATACGCAGTATTTT. Translating it yields CASSVGTDDTQYF. Drawing the rest from reference TRBV2 and TRBJ2-3, the complete variable domain is EPEVTQTPSHQVTQMGQEVILRCVPISNHLYFYWYRQILGQKVEFLVSFYNNEISEKSEIFDDQFSVERPDGSNFTLKIRSTKLEDSAMYFCASSVGTDDTQYFGPGTRLTVL.

At least ten counts were recorded for this clonotype. The gene calls are TRBV9 and TRBJ1-1; D is unclear. Trimming left V 4 bases short and J 1 base short, with 8 bases between. The CDR3 is made up of 13 amino acids. Looked up from germline, CDR1 is SGDLS and CDR2 is YYNGEE. The CDR3 DNA reads TGTGCCAGCAGCACGACACCGAACACTGAAGCTTTCTTT. Its translation: CASSTTPNTEAFF.

This clonotype was counted many times. The CDR3 nucleotides are TGTGCCATCAGTGATCGTGGGGATTCAGATACGCAGTATTTT. The encoded protein is CAISDRGDSDTQYF. The chain combines TRBV10-3 with TRBJ2-3; D unclear. Trimming took 3 bases from V and 4 from J, leaving 11 bases between them. The germline CDR1 and CDR2 sequences are ENHRY and SYGVKD. The CDR3 extends over 14 amino acids.

V is TRBV4-1 and J is TRBJ2-5; TRBD2 matches at 13 bases. V was clipped by 0 bases and J by 3 bases; unmatched bases: 7. The CDR3 loop spans 18 amino acids. In germline, CDR1 is MGHRA, CDR2 YSYEKL. The CDR3 reads CASSQDALAGGKEETQYF. The CDR3 DNA sequence: TGCGCCAGCAGCCAAGACGCACTAGCGGGGGGGAAGGAAGAGACCCAGTACTTC.

Comment on this clonotype: This may come from a read error, since a much larger clone is one base off. J is TRBJ2-1 and V is TRBV24-1; 12 nucleotides match TRBD2. In germline, CDR1 is KGHDR, CDR2 SFDVKD. The CDR3 has 13 amino acids. CDR3 in amino acids: CATRTSGSNAQFF. The CDR3 DNA reads as TGTGCCACCAGGACTAGCGGGAGCAATGCGCAGTTCTTC.

This chain links TRBV19 with TRBJ2-5; D might be TRBD1 or TRBD2, each matching 7 bases. Trimming removed 5 bases at V and 5 bases at J, with 15 bases between. CDR1 LNHDA and CDR2 SQIVND come from the germline V gene (reference sequence). This CDR3 has 14 residues. In nucleotides, the CDR3 is TGTGCCAGTAGTTTCGGGACAGCGGGGGAGACCCAGTACTTC. Its protein product is CASSFGTAGETQYF.

This clonotype was seen repeatedly, ten times or more. The chain uses TRBV20-1 and TRBJ2-2; D is tentatively TRBD1 or TRBD2 (5 bases each). Looked up from germline, CDR1 is DFQATT and CDR2 is SNEGSKA (reference sequence). The ends were cut back, 3 bases at V and 4 bases at J, with 9 bases in the middle. The CDR3 length is 13 residues. CDR3 amino acids: CSARERGTGELFF. The CDR3 bases are TGCAGTGCTAGGGAGAGGGGCACCGGGGAGCTGTTTTTT.

This clonotype was seen ten or more times. The chain has TRBV7-9 and TRBJ1-5; unclear D gene. V was cut by 4 bases and J by 5 bases, with 9 bases left in between. The CDR3 is made up of 13 amino acids. In germline, CDR1 is SEHNR, CDR2 FQNEAQ (reference sequence). The CDR3 region is CASSSNFDQPQHF. CDR3 sequence (DNA): TGTGCCAGCAGCTCAAATTTCGATCAGCCCCAGCATTTT.

This clonotype was observed at least ten times. This sequence joins TRBV7-9 and TRBJ2-7; D is unresolved. Germline V gives CDR1 SEHNR, CDR2 FQNEAQ (reference sequence). V gave up 4 bases and J gave up 0 bases, with 7 bases separating them. This CDR3 contains 13 residues. In nucleotides, the CDR3 is TGTGCCAGCAGCTCGGACCCCTCCTACGAGCAGTACTTC. Amino acid sequence: CASSSDPSYEQYF. The full variable domain, in which reference TRBV7-9 and TRBJ2-7 provide the parts outside the CDR3, is DTGVSQNPRHKITKRGQNVTFRCDPISEHNRLYWYRQTLGQGPEFLTYFQNEAQLEKSRLLSDRFSAERPKGSFSTLEIQRTEQGDSAMYLCASSSDPSYEQYFGPGTRLTVT.

CDR3 amino acids: CASSLAGLRDGYTF. DNA of the CDR3: TGTGCCAGCAGTTTAGCAGGACTCAGAGATGGCTACACCTTC. The V call is TRBV12-3 or TRBV12-4, the J call TRBJ1-2; unclear D gene. The CDR3 loop spans 14 amino acids. V gave up 0 bases and J gave up 6 bases, with 11 bases separating them.

The chain joins TRBV4-1 to TRBJ1-2; maybe TRBD1 (5 bases). The CDR3 is 14 amino acids. Trimming shortened V by 4 bases and J by 4 bases, and 13 bases separated the two germline ends. Germline V lookup: CDR1 MGHRA, CDR2 YSYEKL. The CDR3: CASSPEVGLYGYTF. The DNA of the CDR3 is TGCGCCAGCAGCCCCGAGGTGGGACTCTATGGCTACACCTTC.